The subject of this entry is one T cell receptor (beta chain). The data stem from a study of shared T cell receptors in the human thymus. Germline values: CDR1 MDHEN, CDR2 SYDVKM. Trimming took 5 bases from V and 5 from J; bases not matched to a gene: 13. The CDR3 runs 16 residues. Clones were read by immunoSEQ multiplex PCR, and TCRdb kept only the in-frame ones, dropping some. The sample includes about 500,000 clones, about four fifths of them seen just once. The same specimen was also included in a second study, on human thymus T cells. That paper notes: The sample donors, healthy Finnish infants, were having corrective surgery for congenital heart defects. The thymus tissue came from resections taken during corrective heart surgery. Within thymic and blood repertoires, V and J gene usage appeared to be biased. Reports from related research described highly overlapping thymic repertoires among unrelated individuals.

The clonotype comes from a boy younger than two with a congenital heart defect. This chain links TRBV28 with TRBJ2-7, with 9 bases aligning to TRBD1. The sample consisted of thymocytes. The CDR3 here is CASSPHIRDRVHEQYF. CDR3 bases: TGTGCCAGCAGTCCCCATATCCGGGACAGGGTCCACGAGCAGTACTTC.